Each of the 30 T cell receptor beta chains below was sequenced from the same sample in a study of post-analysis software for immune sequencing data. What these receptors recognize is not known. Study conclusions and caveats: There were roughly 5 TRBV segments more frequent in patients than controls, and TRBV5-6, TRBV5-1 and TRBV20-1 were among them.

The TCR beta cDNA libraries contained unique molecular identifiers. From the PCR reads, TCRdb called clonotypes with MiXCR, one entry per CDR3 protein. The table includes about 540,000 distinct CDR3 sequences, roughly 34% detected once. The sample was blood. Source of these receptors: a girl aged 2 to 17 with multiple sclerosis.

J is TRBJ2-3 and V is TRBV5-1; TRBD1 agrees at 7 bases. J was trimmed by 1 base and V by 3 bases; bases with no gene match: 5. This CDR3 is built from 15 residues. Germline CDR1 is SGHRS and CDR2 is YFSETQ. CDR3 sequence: CASSSPGTGTDTQYF. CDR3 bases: TGCGCCAGCAGCTCACCCGGGACAGGCACAGATACGCAGTATTTT.

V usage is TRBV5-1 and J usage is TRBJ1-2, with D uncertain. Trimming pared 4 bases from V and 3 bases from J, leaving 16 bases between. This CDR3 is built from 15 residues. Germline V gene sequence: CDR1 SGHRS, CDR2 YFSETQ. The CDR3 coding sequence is TGCGCCAGCAGCCCTGATTTTGGGCTCGACTATGGCTACACCTTC. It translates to CASSPDFGLDYGYTF.

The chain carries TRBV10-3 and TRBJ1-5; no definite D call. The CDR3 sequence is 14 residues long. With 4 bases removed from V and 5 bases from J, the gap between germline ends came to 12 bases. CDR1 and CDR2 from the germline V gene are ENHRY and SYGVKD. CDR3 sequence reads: CAISGGEEDQPQHF. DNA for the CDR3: TGTGCCATCAGTGGTGGGGAGGAAGATCAGCCCCAGCATTTT.

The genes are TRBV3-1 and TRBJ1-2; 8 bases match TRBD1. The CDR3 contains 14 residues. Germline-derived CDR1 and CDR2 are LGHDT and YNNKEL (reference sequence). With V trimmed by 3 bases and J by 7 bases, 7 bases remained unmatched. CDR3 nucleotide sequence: TGTGCCAGCAGCCAGACCCAGGGGGCCTTTGGCTACACCTTC. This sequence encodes CASSQTQGAFGYTF.

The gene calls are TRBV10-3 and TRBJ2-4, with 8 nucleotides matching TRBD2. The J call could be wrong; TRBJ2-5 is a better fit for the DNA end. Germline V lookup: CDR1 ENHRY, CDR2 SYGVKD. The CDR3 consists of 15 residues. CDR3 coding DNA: TGTGCCATCAGTGAGTCCAGCGGGGGTCCGGGGACCCAGTACTTC. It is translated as CAISESSGGPGTQYF.

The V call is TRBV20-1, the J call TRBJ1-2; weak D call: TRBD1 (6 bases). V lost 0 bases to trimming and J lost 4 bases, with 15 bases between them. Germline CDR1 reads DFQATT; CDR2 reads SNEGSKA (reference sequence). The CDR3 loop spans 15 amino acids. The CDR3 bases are TGCAGTGCTAGAGATCAAGACAGGAGTTTCTATGGCTACACCTTC. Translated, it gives CSARDQDRSFYGYTF.

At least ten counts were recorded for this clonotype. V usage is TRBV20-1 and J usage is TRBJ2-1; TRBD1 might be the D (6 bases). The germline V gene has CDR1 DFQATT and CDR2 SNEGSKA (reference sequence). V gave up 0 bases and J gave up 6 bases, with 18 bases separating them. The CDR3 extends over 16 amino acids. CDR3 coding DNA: TGCAGTGCTAGAGATCTCAGGGCAGGGGACATCAATGAGCAGTTCTTC. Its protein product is CSARDLRAGDINEQFF.

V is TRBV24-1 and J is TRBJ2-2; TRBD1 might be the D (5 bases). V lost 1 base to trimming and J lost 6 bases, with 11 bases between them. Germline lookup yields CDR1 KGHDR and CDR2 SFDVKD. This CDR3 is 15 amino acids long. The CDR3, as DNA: TGTGCCACCAGTGATTTCAGGGAAATCGCCGGGGAGCTGTTTTTT. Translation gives CATSDFREIAGELFF.

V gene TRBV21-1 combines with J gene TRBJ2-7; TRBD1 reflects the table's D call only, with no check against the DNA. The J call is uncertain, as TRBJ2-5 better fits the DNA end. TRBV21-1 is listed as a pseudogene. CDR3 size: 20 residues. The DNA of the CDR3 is TGTGCCAGCAGCAAAGGCGATAACGACAGCCTGCCGGATCAAGGGGAGACCCAGTACTTC. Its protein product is CASSKGDNDSLPDQGETQYF.

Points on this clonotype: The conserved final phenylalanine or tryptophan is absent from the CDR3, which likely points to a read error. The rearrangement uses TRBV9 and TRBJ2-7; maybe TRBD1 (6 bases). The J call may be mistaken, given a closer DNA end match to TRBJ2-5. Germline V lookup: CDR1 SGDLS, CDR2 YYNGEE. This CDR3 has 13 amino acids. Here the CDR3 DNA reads TGTGCCAGCAACCTACAGGGTCAAGAGACCCAGTACTTG. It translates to CASNLQGQETQYL.

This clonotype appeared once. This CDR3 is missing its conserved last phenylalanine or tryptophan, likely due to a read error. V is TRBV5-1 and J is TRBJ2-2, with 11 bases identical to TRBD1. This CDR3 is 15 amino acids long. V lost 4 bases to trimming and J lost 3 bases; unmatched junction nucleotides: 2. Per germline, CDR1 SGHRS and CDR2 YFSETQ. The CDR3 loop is CASSRDRGYTGELFC. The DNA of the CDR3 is TGCGCCAGCAGCCGGGACAGGGGGTACACCGGGGAGCTGTTTTGT.

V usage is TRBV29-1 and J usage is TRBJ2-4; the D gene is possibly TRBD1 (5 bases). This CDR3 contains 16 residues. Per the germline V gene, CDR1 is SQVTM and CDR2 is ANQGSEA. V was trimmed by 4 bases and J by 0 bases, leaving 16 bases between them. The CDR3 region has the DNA TGCAGCGTTGGATATACAGGCCTCATAGCCAAAAACATTCAGTACTTC. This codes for CSVGYTGLIAKNIQYF.

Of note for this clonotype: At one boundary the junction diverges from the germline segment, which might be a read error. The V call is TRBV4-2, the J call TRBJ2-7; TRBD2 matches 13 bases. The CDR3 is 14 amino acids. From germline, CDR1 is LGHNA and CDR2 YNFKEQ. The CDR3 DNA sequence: TGTGCCGGCAGCACTAGCGGGGGGGCCTACGAGCAGTACTTC. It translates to CAGSTSGGAYEQYF.

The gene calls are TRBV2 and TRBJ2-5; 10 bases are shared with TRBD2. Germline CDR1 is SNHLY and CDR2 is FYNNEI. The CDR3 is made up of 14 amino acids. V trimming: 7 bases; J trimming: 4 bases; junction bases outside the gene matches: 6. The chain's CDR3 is CASIRLAGVETQYF. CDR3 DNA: TGTGCCAGCATACGGCTAGCGGGGGTAGAGACCCAGTACTTC.

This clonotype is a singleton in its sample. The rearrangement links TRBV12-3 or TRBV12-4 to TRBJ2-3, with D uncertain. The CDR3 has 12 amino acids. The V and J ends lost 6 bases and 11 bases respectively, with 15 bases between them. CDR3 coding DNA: TGTGCCAGCAGAGTCGGACCGGCAGTGCAGTATTTT. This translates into CASRVGPAVQYF.

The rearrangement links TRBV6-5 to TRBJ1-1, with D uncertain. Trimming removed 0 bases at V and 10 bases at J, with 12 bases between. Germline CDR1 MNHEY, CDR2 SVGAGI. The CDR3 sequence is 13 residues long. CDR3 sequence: CASSYSGSLGAFF. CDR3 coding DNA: TGTGCCAGCAGTTACTCAGGGTCCCTGGGAGCTTTCTTT.

Written as DNA, the CDR3 is TGCGCCAGCAGCCCCAGCTTTGGGACCCAGTACTTC. Protein: CASSPSFGTQYF. The V call is TRBV5-1, the J call TRBJ2-5, with D unclear. V was pared by 4 bases and J by 7 bases, with 11 bases between. Germline V gene data show CDR1 as SGHRS and CDR2 as YFSETQ. This CDR3 region has 12 residues.

CDR3 nucleotide sequence: TGTGCCAGTAGTATAGCAGCCTCAGAAGCTTTCTTT. It translates to CASSIAASEAFF. The chain joins TRBV19 to TRBJ1-1; D unclear. Germline CDR1 is LNHDA and CDR2 is SQIVND (reference sequence). V shed 1 base and J shed 8 bases, with 8 bases lying between them. CDR3 length: 12 residues.

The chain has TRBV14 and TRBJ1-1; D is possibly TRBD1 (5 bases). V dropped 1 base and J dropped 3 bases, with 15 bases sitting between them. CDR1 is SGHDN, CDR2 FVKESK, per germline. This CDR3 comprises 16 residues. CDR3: CASSQARWGVHTEAFF. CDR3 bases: TGTGCCAGCAGCCAAGCGAGGTGGGGGGTGCACACTGAAGCTTTCTTT.

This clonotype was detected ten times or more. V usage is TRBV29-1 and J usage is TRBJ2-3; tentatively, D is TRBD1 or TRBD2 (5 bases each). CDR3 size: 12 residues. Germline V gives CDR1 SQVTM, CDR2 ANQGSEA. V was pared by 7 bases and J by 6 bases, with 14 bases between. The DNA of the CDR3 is TGCAGCGGGGGGAGACAGACTGATACGCAGTATTTT. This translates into CSGGRQTDTQYF.

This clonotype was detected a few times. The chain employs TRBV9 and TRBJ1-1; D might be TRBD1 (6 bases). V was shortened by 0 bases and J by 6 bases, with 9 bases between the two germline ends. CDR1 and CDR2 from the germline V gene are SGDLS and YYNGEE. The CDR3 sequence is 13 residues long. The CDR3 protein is CASSVVEGAEAFF. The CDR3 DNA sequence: TGTGCCAGCAGCGTAGTGGAGGGGGCTGAAGCTTTCTTT.

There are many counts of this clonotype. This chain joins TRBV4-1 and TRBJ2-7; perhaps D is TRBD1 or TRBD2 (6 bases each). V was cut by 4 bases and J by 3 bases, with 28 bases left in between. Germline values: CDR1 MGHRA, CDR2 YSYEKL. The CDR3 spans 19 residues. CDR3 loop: CASSPRGGRDGDKNYEQYF. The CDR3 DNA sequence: TGCGCCAGCAGCCCTCGAGGGGGGCGCGACGGCGACAAAAACTACGAGCAGTACTTC.

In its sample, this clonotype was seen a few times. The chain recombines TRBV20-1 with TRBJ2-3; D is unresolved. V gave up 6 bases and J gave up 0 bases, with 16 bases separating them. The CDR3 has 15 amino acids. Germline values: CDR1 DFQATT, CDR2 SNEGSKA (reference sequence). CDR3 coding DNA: TGCAGTGCAACCCGGACGGAGACTAGCACAGATACGCAGTATTTT. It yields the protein CSATRTETSTDTQYF.

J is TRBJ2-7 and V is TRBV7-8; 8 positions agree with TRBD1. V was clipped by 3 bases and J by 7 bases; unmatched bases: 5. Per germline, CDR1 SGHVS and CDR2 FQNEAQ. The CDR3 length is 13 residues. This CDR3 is CASSFSGGSEQYF. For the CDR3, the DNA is TGTGCCAGCAGCTTTTCAGGGGGCAGTGAGCAGTACTTC. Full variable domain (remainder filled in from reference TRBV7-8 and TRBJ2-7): GAGVSQSPRYKVAKRGQDVALRCDPISGHVSLFWYQQALGQGPEFLTYFQNEAQLDKSGLPSDRFFAERPEGSVSTLKIQRTQQEDSAVYLCASSFSGGSEQYFGPGTRLTVT.

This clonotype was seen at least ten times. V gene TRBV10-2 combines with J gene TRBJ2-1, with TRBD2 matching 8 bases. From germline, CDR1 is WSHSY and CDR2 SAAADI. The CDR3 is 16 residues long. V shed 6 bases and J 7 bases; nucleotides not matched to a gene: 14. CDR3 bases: TGCGCCAGCAGCGAACACCTCGGACTAGCCCGAAATGAGCAGTTCTTC. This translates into CASSEHLGLARNEQFF.

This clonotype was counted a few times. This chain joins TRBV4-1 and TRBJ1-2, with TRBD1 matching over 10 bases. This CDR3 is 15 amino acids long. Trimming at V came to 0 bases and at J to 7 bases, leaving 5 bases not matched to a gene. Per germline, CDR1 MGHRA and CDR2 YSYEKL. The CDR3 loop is CASSQDDRGPAGYTF. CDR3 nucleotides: TGCGCCAGCAGCCAAGATGACAGGGGGCCGGCTGGCTACACCTTC.

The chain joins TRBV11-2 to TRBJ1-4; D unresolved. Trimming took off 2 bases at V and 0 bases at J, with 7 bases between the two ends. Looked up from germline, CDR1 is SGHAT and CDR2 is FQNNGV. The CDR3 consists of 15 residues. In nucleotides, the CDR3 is TGTGCCAGCAGCTTAACAGATGCAACTAATGAAAAACTGTTTTTT. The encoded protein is CASSLTDATNEKLFF.

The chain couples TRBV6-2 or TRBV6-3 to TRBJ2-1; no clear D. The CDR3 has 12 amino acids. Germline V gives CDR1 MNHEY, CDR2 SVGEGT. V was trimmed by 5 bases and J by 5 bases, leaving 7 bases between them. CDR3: CASSNRHNEQFF. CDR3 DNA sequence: TGTGCCAGCAGTAATAGGCACAATGAGCAGTTCTTC.

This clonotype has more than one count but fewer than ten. The CDR3 here is CASSILENYGYTF. CDR3 in DNA: TGTGCCAGTAGTATTTTAGAGAACTATGGCTACACCTTC. V gene TRBV19 combines with J gene TRBJ1-2; D is uncertain. Trimming removed 3 bases from V and 2 bases from J, with 7 bases in between. The CDR3 is made up of 13 amino acids. The germline gives CDR1 LNHDA, CDR2 SQIVND (reference sequence).

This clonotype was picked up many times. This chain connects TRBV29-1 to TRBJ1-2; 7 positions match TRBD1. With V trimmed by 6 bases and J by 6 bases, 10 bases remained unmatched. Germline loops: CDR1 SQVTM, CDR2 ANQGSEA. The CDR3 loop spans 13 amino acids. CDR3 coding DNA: TGCAGCGTGGCGACAGGGTTCCCCGATGGCTACACCTTC. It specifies CSVATGFPDGYTF.